This entry lists 8 T cell receptor beta chains sequenced from one sample in a study of T cells in Graves' hyperthyroidism and ophthalmopathy. Authors of the study amplified TCR beta CDR3 regions from RNA transcripts. The TCR CDR3 first-round RT-PCR relied on the HTBI primer set. TCRdb processed the multiplex PCR reads anew with MiXCR; each CDR3 protein has one entry. The table lists 300,000 to 450,000 distinct CDR3 sequences, 15% to 18% of them singletons, with 28% in the top ten. The sequencing sample was made of blood. All receptors derive from a woman aged 18-35 years with Graves' hyperthyroidism that later progressed to Graves' ophthalmopathy.

This clonotype was seen only a few times. The chain couples TRBV7-9 to TRBJ2-7; TRBD1 might be the D (6 bases). This CDR3 is built from 14 residues. The V end was cut by 5 bases, the J end by 2 bases, with 13 bases between. CDR1 and CDR2 (germline): SEHNR, FQNEAQ (reference sequence). CDR3 amino acids: CASSPWTDTYEQYF. The CDR3 nucleotides read TGTGCCAGCAGCCCCTGGACAGACACCTACGAGCAGTACTTC.

The sample holds many counts of this clonotype. In nucleotides, the CDR3 is TGTGCCAGCAGAGCCGGGACACTGAACACCGGGGAGCTGTTTTTT. It translates to CASRAGTLNTGELFF. The V gene is TRBV28, the J gene TRBJ2-2, with D perhaps TRBD1 (6 bases). V lost 6 bases to trimming and J lost 1 base, with 12 bases between them. Germline V gene data show CDR1 as MDHEN and CDR2 as SYDVKM. CDR3 length: 15 residues. Based on the CDR3 plus reference TRBV28 and TRBJ2-2, the full variable domain is DVKVTQSSRYLVKRTGEKVFLECVQDMDHENMFWYRQDPGLGLRLIYFSYDVKMKEKGDIPEGYSVSREKKERFSLILESASTNQTSMYLCASRAGTLNTGELFFGEGSRLTVL.

To note about this clonotype: It may be a read error: a sequence one base away is much more abundant. The rearrangement uses TRBV28 and TRBJ1-4; D unclear. Germline V gene sequence: CDR1 MDHEN, CDR2 SYDVKM. The CDR3 extends over 11 amino acids. The CDR3 loop reads CAGSFRELLFF. The CDR3 DNA follows: TGTGCCGGCAGCTTCCGGGAATTACTGTTTTTT.

This clonotype appeared a few times. This rearrangement joins TRBV13 to TRBJ2-1, with D possibly being TRBD1 (6 bases). Trimming removed 5 bases from V and 6 bases from J, with 17 bases in between. Germline CDR1 and CDR2: PRHDT and FYEKMQ (reference sequence). This CDR3 has 15 amino acids. This CDR3 is CASSVVSGVSNEQFF. The CDR3 DNA follows: TGTGCCAGCAGCGTAGTTTCAGGGGTCTCCAATGAGCAGTTCTTC.

Only a few counts were recorded for this clonotype. The J gene is TRBJ2-2, the V gene TRBV7-6, with no clear D. CDR3 length: 16 residues. The germline V and J ends were trimmed by 2 bases and 2 bases, with 12 bases remaining between them. CDR1 and CDR2 from the germline V gene are SGHVS and FNYEAQ. CDR3 loop: CASSLLESPNTGELFF. The CDR3 DNA reads as TGTGCCAGCAGCTTACTGGAAAGCCCTAACACCGGGGAGCTGTTTTTT. Filled out from reference TRBV7-6 and TRBJ2-2, the complete variable domain reads GAGVSQSPRYKVTKRGQDVALRCDPISGHVSLYWYRQALGQGPEFLTYFNYEAQQDKSGLPNDRFSAERPEGSISTLTIQRTEQRDSAMYRCASSLLESPNTGELFFGEGSRLTVL.

This chain uses TRBV6-2 or TRBV6-3 with TRBJ2-1; TRBD2 matches 10 bases. The length of the CDR3 is 19 residues. V was clipped by 7 bases and J by 6 bases; unmatched bases: 21. Per the germline V gene, CDR1 is MNHEY and CDR2 is SVGEGT. The CDR3 DNA reads as TGTGCCAGCACTAATGGTCCAGCGGGAGGGCCCTCGGGGGGCAATGAGCAGTTCTTC. It yields the protein CASTNGPAGGPSGGNEQFF.

This clonotype was observed a few times. The chain uses TRBV4-3 and TRBJ2-4; a possible D gene is TRBD2 (6 bases). The CDR3 has 16 residues. Trimming pared 0 bases from V and 6 bases from J, leaving 15 bases between. Germline loops: CDR1 LGHNA, CDR2 YSLEER. Here the CDR3 reads CASSQEGTGVLNIQYF. In DNA, the CDR3 is TGCGCCAGCAGCCAAGAGGGGACGGGGGTCCTAAACATTCAGTACTTC.

This clonotype has only a few counts. This CDR3 reads CASSFPSPGLTEAFF. The CDR3 nucleotides read TGTGCCAGTAGTTTTCCCTCCCCAGGTCTCACTGAAGCTTTCTTT. The chain combines TRBV19 with TRBJ1-1; D remains ambiguous. CDR1 is LNHDA and CDR2 is SQIVND in the germline V gene (reference sequence). V lost 5 bases and J 4 bases, leaving 17 bases between the germline ends. The CDR3 covers 15 residues.